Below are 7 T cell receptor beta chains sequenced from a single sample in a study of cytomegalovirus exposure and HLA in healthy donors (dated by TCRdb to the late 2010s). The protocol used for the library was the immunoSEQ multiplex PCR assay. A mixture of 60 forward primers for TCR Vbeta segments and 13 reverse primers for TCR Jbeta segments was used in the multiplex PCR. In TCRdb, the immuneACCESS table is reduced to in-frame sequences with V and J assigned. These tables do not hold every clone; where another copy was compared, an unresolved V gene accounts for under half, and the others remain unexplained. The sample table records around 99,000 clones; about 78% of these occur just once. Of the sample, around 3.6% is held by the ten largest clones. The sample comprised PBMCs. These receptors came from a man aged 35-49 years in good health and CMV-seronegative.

This CDR3 reads CASSLARDRGLNTEAFF. The CDR3, as DNA: TGTGCCAGCAGCTTAGCGCGGGACAGGGGGCTGAACACTGAAGCTTTCTTT. This sequence joins TRBV7-8 and TRBJ1-1, with 12 bases fitting TRBD1. This CDR3 is built from 17 residues. Germline V gives CDR1 SGHVS, CDR2 FQNEAQ. V lost 0 bases to trimming and J lost 0 bases; unmatched junction nucleotides: 2. Complete variable domain (other parts from reference TRBV7-8 and TRBJ1-1): GAGVSQSPRYKVAKRGQDVALRCDPISGHVSLFWYQQALGQGPEFLTYFQNEAQLDKSGLPSDRFFAERPEGSVSTLKIQRTQQEDSAVYLCASSLARDRGLNTEAFFGQGTRLTVV.

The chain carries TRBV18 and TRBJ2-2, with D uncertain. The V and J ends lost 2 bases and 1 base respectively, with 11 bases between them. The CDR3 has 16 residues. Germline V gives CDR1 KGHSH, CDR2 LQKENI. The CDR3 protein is CASSPYRSGNTGELFF. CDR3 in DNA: TGTGCCAGCTCACCATATCGTTCAGGGAACACCGGGGAGCTGTTTTTT.

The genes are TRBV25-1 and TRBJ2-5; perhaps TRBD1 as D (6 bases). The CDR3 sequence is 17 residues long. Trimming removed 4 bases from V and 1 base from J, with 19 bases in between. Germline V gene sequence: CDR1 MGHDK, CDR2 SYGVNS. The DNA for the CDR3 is TGTGCCAGCAGTGCTCCAGGGGTCTGGGGCGTCCAAGAGACCCAGTACTTC. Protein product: CASSAPGVWGVQETQYF.

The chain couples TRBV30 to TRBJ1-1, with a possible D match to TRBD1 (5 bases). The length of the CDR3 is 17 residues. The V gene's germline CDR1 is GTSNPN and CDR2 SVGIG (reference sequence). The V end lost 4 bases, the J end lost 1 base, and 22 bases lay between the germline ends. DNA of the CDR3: TGTGCCTGGATGGCGGGACTCGGTAGCCGAGGGAACACTGAAGCTTTCTTT. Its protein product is CAWMAGLGSRGNTEAFF.

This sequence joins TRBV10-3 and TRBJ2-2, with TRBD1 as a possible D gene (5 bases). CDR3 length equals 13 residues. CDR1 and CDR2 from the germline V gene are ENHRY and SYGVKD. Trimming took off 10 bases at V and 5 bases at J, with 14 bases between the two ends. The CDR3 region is CATNSRETGELFF. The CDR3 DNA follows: TGTGCCACCAATTCCAGGGAAACCGGGGAGCTGTTTTTT.

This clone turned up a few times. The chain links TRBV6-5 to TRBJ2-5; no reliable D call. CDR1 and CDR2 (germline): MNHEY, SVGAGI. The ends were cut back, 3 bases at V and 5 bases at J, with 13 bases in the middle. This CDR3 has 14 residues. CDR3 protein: CASSYFTGGETQYF. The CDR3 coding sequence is TGTGCCAGCAGTTATTTCACGGGTGGGGAGACCCAGTACTTC.

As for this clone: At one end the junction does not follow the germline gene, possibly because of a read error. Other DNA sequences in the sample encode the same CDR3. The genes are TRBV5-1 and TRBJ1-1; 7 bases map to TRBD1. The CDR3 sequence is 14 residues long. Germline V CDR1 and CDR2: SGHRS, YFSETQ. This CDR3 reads CASTSGTANTEAFF. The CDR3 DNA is TGCGCCAGCACCTCGGGGACAGCGAACACTGAAGCCTTCTTT.